This T cell receptor (beta chain) was identified in a study of T cells in Graves' hyperthyroidism and ophthalmopathy (dated by TCRdb to about 2019). Looking at the study overall: Peripheral blood samples were taken at initial diagnosis, before any treatment was given. A discovery cohort of roughly 100 patients, approximately 45 with Graves' ophthalmopathy and 55 to 65 with stable Graves' hyperthyroidism, was used to find distinguishing TCR V-J signatures. Whether ophthalmopathy could be predicted prospectively was tested in an independent validation cohort made up of under 20 hyperthyroidism patients plus 17 patients who later progressed to ophthalmopathy. The roughly 91 discovery patients were randomly split 7:3 into training and test sets. The study also compared thyroid tissue and blood T-cell repertoires from about six Graves' hyperthyroidism patients. After blood sampling, hyperthyroidism patients were treated with methimazole at a starting dose of 30 mg daily, and ophthalmopathy patients were treated with high-dose intravenous methylprednisolone. TCR Vbeta CDR3 sequencing of 130 to 150 peripheral blood samples (fewer than 45 ophthalmopathy, 75 hyperthyroidism and roughly 17 progressor patients) is reported in the paper. Study-level results and caveats: Sample size was not statistically predetermined, and investigators were not blinded to group allocation. In validation, progression to ophthalmopathy was predicted by the model with 70.59% sensitivity and about 72% specificity, a median of 6.5 months before onset. Most expanded thyroid clonotypes (frequency above 0.001) were also detected in blood, suggesting blood repertoires may reflect thyroid immune responses. A model built on a 13 V-J signature distinguished ophthalmopathy from stable hyperthyroidism, reaching 85% to 90% sensitivity and 81.08% specificity in cross-validation and 80%/75% in testing.

The TCR beta CDR3 regions were amplified from the RNA transcripts. The TCR CDR3 was subjected to a first round of RT-PCR using the HTBI primer set and the Qiagen OneStep RT-PCR kit. The libraries were constructed in a second round of multiplex PCR and then size-selected and purified. Libraries were sequenced paired-end with 100 bp reads on an Illumina HiSeq2000. In the authors' own workflow: SOAPnuke was used to process the raw data, throwing out any read that contained adapters or uncalled bases, had a mean Phred below 15, or lacked an exact constant-primer or identifier match. COPE v1.2.5 was used to merge high-quality paired reads, and clonotypes were defined as unique nucleotide sequences. MiTCR v1.1 was used to align the clonotypes against IMGT TRBV, TRBD and TRBJ reference segments. The analysis included only V-J combinations with a frequency above 0.0001, which together covered 99% to 99.2% of the repertoires. The TCS score was defined as F50 (clonal expansion) divided by E x V (chaos), with BLOSUM62-based TCRdist calculated between CDR3 peptides within each V-J. Welch's t-statistics and random forest reduced roughly 500 V-J features to 10 to 15, which were used in a naive Bayes classifier (R e1071). TCRdb reworked the public reads: Q25 trimming with fastp, MiXCR clone assembly, productive beta chains retained. Every entry covers one CDR3 protein and lists the most common genes and DNA from its rows. It is TCRdb's table, rather than the study itself, that gives the V and J calls and clone size. This sample has more than 550,000 distinct CDR3 sequences in its table, and approximately 19% of those were observed once. The ten largest clones represent 16% of the sample.

CDR1 MNHEY and CDR2 SVGAGI are derived from the germline V gene. At the junction V is shortened by 4 bases and J by 7 bases; bases outside the gene matches: 8. Measured from the cysteine to the phenylalanine, the CDR3 is 16 residues long. Left in the record is the CDR3 DNA by itself, 48 bases read in frame from the first base. Hyperthyroidism patients were newly diagnosed, with disease duration under 2 months, and aged 18 to 65 years. Exclusion was applied to patients with uncontrolled infections, other autoimmune diseases, pregnancy or lactation. Diagnoses were established on the basis of clinical symptoms, serum thyroxine and TRAb, thyroid ultrasound, and orbital computed tomography. Blood from progressor patients was drawn when they were first diagnosed with hyperthyroidism, before any ophthalmopathy symptoms appeared. Ficoll-Paque density gradient centrifugation was used to isolate PBMCs from about 10 ml of fresh peripheral blood. Progressor patients were initially diagnosed with Graves' hyperthyroidism and developed ophthalmopathy during follow-up. Total RNA was extracted with Trizol reagent, and quality was checked on an Agilent 2100 Bioanalyzer.

On this clonotype: Its antigen specificity is not known. No much larger clonotype is one base removed from it; base qualities were not supplied.

The sample consisted of blood. The chain couples TRBV6-5 to TRBJ2-1, with 12 bases in between that match TRBD2. This clonotype originated in a woman between 50 and 59 years old with Graves' hyperthyroidism that later progressed to Graves' ophthalmopathy. This receptor carries the CDR3 CASSLMLAGGLNEQFF. The DNA is TGTGCCAGCAGTTTAATGCTAGCGGGGGGGTTGAATGAGCAGTTCTTC.